Below, 18 T cell receptor beta chains from the same sample are listed, as sequenced in a study of post-analysis software for immune sequencing data (dated by TCRdb to the mid-2010s). What the study reported, not specific to this receptor: Four to six TRBV segments, including TRBV5-6, TRBV5-1 and TRBV20-1, were significantly more frequent in patients than controls.

These receptors lack a known antigen. The library relied on PCR. These reads were obtained on an Illumina HiSeq 2500. To reduce PCR and sequencing biases, unique molecular identifiers were built into the TCR beta cDNA libraries. In TCRdb, the public reads were trimmed at Q25 with fastp and aligned with MiXCR, with productive beta chains retained. Under each unique CDR3 protein, matching rows form one entry showing the most common genes and DNA. The sample table records around 770,000 distinct CDR3 sequences; more than 45% of these occur just once. Of the sample, roughly 5% falls within the top ten clones. The source material was blood. The source is a girl between 5 and 17 years old with multiple sclerosis.

The chain joins TRBV29-1 to TRBJ1-1, with TRBD1 matching over 9 bases. The CDR3 is 13 amino acids. Germline assignment: CDR1 SQVTM and CDR2 ANQGSEA. V lost 7 bases and J lost 3; bases outside the gene matches: 6. For the CDR3, the DNA is TGCAGCGGCCACAGGGGGCTGGACACTGAAGCTTTCTTT. It codes for CSGHRGLDTEAFF.

This clonotype came up a few times. The V call is TRBV3-1, the J call TRBJ1-2; D not resolved. CDR3 length: 13 residues. Germline lookup yields CDR1 LGHDT and CDR2 YNNKEL (reference sequence). V was cut by 3 bases and J by 7 bases, with 12 bases left in between. In DNA form, the CDR3 reads TGTGCCAGCAGCCACGGGTCGGGAGGTGGCTACACCTTC. Encoded protein: CASSHGSGGGYTF.

The chain employs TRBV9 and TRBJ2-3; no definite D call. The length of the CDR3 is 13 residues. Germline V lookup: CDR1 SGDLS, CDR2 YYNGEE. Trimming removed 3 bases from V and 2 bases from J, with 7 bases in between. This CDR3 is CASSARITDTQYF. CDR3 DNA sequence: TGTGCCAGCAGCGCTCGGATCACAGATACGCAGTATTTT.

The gene calls are TRBV6-6 and TRBJ1-1; tentative D call: TRBD1 (5 bases). CDR3 length: 12 residues. Trimming removed 0 bases at V and 8 bases at J, with 7 bases between. The germline gives CDR1 MNHNY, CDR2 SVGAGI (reference sequence). In nucleotides, the CDR3 is TGTGCCAGCAGTTACTCGGGGGAAGAAGCTTTCTTT. Its translation is CASSYSGEEAFF.

The chain joins TRBV11-2 to TRBJ2-5; a possible D gene is TRBD1 (6 bases). Germline loops: CDR1 SGHAT, CDR2 FQNNGV. Trimming stripped 2 bases from V and 5 bases from J, with 18 bases between. The CDR3 extends over 16 amino acids. CDR3 in DNA: TGTGCCAGCAGCTTATTCGCCACAGGGTGGGGGGAGACCCAGTACTTC. Translation gives CASSLFATGWGETQYF.

The V and J genes are TRBV11-2 and TRBJ1-2; D is perhaps TRBD1 (6 bases). CDR1 is SGHAT and CDR2 is FQNNGV in the germline V gene. The CDR3 extends over 15 amino acids. V lost 5 bases to trimming and J lost 1 base, with 14 bases between them. The CDR3 spells CASSLLRDINYGYTF. The CDR3 coding sequence is TGTGCCAGCAGCCTACTCCGGGACATTAACTATGGCTACACCTTC.

J is TRBJ2-4 and V is TRBV28; TRBD1 agrees at 8 bases. The germline gives CDR1 MDHEN, CDR2 SYDVKM. The junction had 7 bases not matched to a gene; V was cut back by 3 bases and J by 6 bases. CDR3 length: 15 residues. CDR3 sequence: CASSLSGQGRNIQYF. The CDR3 DNA sequence: TGTGCCAGCAGTTTGTCCGGACAGGGCCGAAACATTCAGTACTTC. Variable domain in full (rest from reference TRBV28 and TRBJ2-4): DVKVTQSSRYLVKRTGEKVFLECVQDMDHENMFWYRQDPGLGLRLIYFSYDVKMKEKGDIPEGYSVSREKKERFSLILESASTNQTSMYLCASSLSGQGRNIQYFGAGTRLSVL.

This chain joins TRBV12-3 or TRBV12-4 and TRBJ2-6; tentatively, D is TRBD2 (6 bases). This CDR3 has 19 residues. V lost 2 bases and J 4 bases, leaving 21 bases between the germline ends. Written as DNA, the CDR3 is TGTGCCAGCAGTTTATGGGGTCGGGGGACCACCAAGGGGGCCAACGTCCTGACTTTC. Amino acids: CASSLWGRGTTKGANVLTF.

CDR3 sequence: CSVDYRGHGETQYF. The CDR3 bases are TGCAGCGTTGACTACAGGGGGCATGGGGAGACCCAGTACTTC. V is TRBV29-1 and J is TRBJ2-5, with 9 bases fitting TRBD1. J was trimmed by 5 bases and V by 3 bases; bases with no gene match: 7. Germline CDR1 SQVTM, CDR2 ANQGSEA. The CDR3 has 14 residues.

The chain carries TRBV9 and TRBJ2-6; D is undetermined. Germline CDR1 SGDLS, CDR2 YYNGEE. The V end lost 2 bases, the J end lost 0 bases, and 9 bases lay between the germline ends. CDR3 length equals 16 residues. The CDR3: CASSVDVPSGANVLTF. The CDR3 DNA reads as TGTGCCAGCAGCGTGGACGTCCCCTCTGGGGCCAACGTCCTGACTTTC.

This clonotype was counted once. In DNA, the CDR3 is TGCAGTGCTGGCCCTGGACAGGCCTATGGCTACACCTTC. Protein product: CSAGPGQAYGYTF. J is TRBJ1-2 and V is TRBV20-1, with TRBD1 identical over 7 bases. Germline V gene sequence: CDR1 DFQATT, CDR2 SNEGSKA (reference sequence). The CDR3 has 13 amino acids. The V segment lost 5 bases and the J segment 4 bases; nucleotides outside the gene matches: 7.

V gene TRBV6-1 combines with J gene TRBJ1-2; no definite D call. Looked up from germline, CDR1 is MNHNS and CDR2 is SASEGT. With 8 bases removed from V and 5 bases from J, the gap between germline ends came to 9 bases. The CDR3 sequence is 11 residues long. The CDR3 DNA reads as TGTGCCAGCTCGACGGTATATGGCTACACCTTC. Translating it yields CASSTVYGYTF.

The chain couples TRBV20-1 to TRBJ1-2; the D gene is possibly TRBD1 (6 bases). V gave up 1 base and J gave up 2 bases, with 17 bases separating them. CDR1 and CDR2 from the germline V gene are DFQATT and SNEGSKA (reference sequence). The CDR3 runs 16 residues. This chain's CDR3 is CSARVGRGASNYGYTF. CDR3 in DNA: TGCAGTGCTAGAGTGGGCAGGGGCGCTTCGAACTATGGCTACACCTTC.

A few counts support this clonotype. The chain joins TRBV20-1 to TRBJ2-4; TRBD1 matches 7 bases. TRBJ2-7 explains the end of the DNA better; the J call may be wrong. This CDR3 region has 13 residues. The germline gives CDR1 DFQATT, CDR2 SNEGSKA (reference sequence). The CDR3 DNA is TGCAGTGCCATTCTCGGACAGGCCTACGAGCAGTACTTC. This codes for CSAILGQAYEQYF.

This clonotype appeared many times. The CDR3 reads CASSPGQGLSYEQYF. For the CDR3, the DNA is TGTGCCAGCAGCCCCGGACAGGGCCTCTCCTACGAGCAGTACTTC. The chain carries TRBV7-2 and TRBJ2-7; TRBD1 matches at 8 bases. Looked up from germline, CDR1 is SGHTA and CDR2 is FQGNSA. The CDR3 length is 15 residues. V gave up 5 bases and J gave up 0 bases; unmatched junction bases: 6. The entire variable domain, with the rest obtained from reference TRBV7-2 and TRBJ2-7, is as follows: GAGVSQSPSNKVTEKGKDVELRCDPISGHTALYWYRQSLGQGLEFLIYFQGNSAPDKSGLPSDRFSAERTGGSVSTLTIQRTQQEDSAVYLCASSPGQGLSYEQYFGPGTRLTVT.

The chain uses TRBV29-1 and TRBJ2-5, with 7 bases matching TRBD1. CDR3 length equals 13 residues. V lost 2 bases and J lost 2; bases outside the gene matches: 2. CDR1 is SQVTM and CDR2 is ANQGSEA in the germline V gene. The DNA of the CDR3 is TGCAGCGTTGAAAGGGACAGTCAAGAGACCCAGTACTTC. This encodes CSVERDSQETQYF.

This clonotype was counted only a few times. CDR3 residues: CSALAGDTQYF. CDR3 nucleotides: TGCAGTGCCCTGGCGGGGGATACGCAGTATTTT. The gene calls are TRBV20-1 and TRBJ2-3; D perhaps matches TRBD2 (6 bases). V lost 6 bases and J 6 bases, leaving 10 bases between the germline ends. The germline V gene has CDR1 DFQATT and CDR2 SNEGSKA (reference sequence). CDR3 size: 11 residues.

The rearrangement joins TRBV20-1 to TRBJ2-5, with a tentative D call TRBD1 (6 bases). The CDR3 is made up of 11 amino acids. Between the trimmed V and J ends, which lost 3 bases and 8 bases, there was a span of 10 bases. The germline V gene encodes CDR1 DFQATT and CDR2 SNEGSKA (reference sequence). The CDR3 nucleotides are TGCAGTGCTAGTAAGGACAGCACCCAGTACTTC. It translates to CSASKDSTQYF.